The present T cell receptor beta chain was sequenced within a study of T cell responses to AZD1222 COVID-19 vaccine. The V gene's germline CDR1 is SNHLY and CDR2 FYNNEI. The CDR3 is 12 residues long. V lost 3 bases, J lost 3 bases, and 6 bases lay in between. A word on this clone: The antigen remains unidentified.

Generated by immunoSEQ multiplex PCR, the TCRdb table keeps only in-frame clones and is missing some. The sample includes fewer than 70,000 clones, about 83% of them seen just once. General observations from the study: After the peak T cell response, and only then, were repertoires sampled. Most donors were white British, females outnumbered males, and clonal diversity was possibly underestimated. The span of vaccine-associated CD4 TCRs extended across spike, with dominance at 160-218 and 743-854.

Second doses were pooled across both intervals (about 4 or about 12 weeks). The sequences come from peripheral blood, collected 28 days after the second AZD1222 dose. The chain carries TRBV2 and TRBJ2-7; D gene unclear. This clonotype originated in an adult who received the AZD1222 COVID-19 vaccine. This CDR3 reads CASSEGFYEQYF. DNA of the CDR3: TGTGCCAGCAGTGAGGGGTTCTACGAGCAGTACTTC.